This T cell receptor beta chain was sequenced for a study of blood T cell repertoires in COVID-19. Assignment of participants to cohorts was predicated upon participant-reported clinical history. This clone was seen a single time. The germline gives CDR1 MNHEY, CDR2 SVGAGI. The CDR3 is made up of 13 amino acids. The germline V and J ends were trimmed by 5 bases and 0 bases, with 8 bases remaining between them. Sequencing was performed with immunoSEQ multiplex PCR; in TCRdb, only in-frame clones are kept and a portion is missing. The sample has around 200,000 clones, around 84% seen once. This clonotype was sampled from a woman in her thirties or forties with acute COVID-19. The sequenced material came from PBMCs or T cells enriched from blood (not recorded which). The chain uses TRBV6-5 and TRBJ2-7; a weak D match, TRBD1 (6 bases). CDR3 sequence (DNA): TGTGCCAGCAGTAGGACAGTCTCCTACGAGCAGTACTTC. This encodes CASSRTVSYEQYF.